These 19 T cell receptor beta chains originate from one sample sequenced in a study of T cell responses to AZD1222 COVID-19 vaccine. TCRdb's copy holds only in-frame clones and misses some; the assay was immunoSEQ multiplex PCR. The sample lists over 110,000 clones, about 92% occurring once. Material: peripheral blood, obtained after recovery from COVID-19. These TCRs come from an adult who had recovered from COVID-19.

This chain links TRBV7-3 with TRBJ2-3; D tentatively fits TRBD1 or TRBD2 (6 bases each). The CDR3 length is 15 residues. Germline CDR1 reads SGHTA; CDR2 reads FQGTGA. V lost 0 bases to trimming and J lost 4 bases, with 11 bases between them. The CDR3 spells CASSLTRGRSDTQYF. CDR3 sequence (DNA): TGTGCCAGCAGCTTAACCCGGGGGCGATCAGATACGCAGTATTTT. Full variable domain (rest looked up from reference TRBV7-3 and TRBJ2-3): GAGVSQTPSNKVTEKGKYVELRCDPISGHTALYWYRQSLGQGPEFLIYFQGTGAADDSGLPNDRFFAVRPEGSVSTLKIQRTERGDSAVYLCASSLTRGRSDTQYFGPGTRLTVL.

The chain uses TRBV19 and TRBJ2-1; D is unresolved. Trimming left V 2 bases short and J 7 bases short, with 9 bases between. Per germline, CDR1 LNHDA and CDR2 SQIVND (reference sequence). The length of the CDR3 is 13 residues. The CDR3 spells CASSIMGVNEQFF. The CDR3 DNA reads as TGTGCCAGTAGTATAATGGGTGTTAATGAGCAGTTCTTC. Filled out from reference TRBV19 and TRBJ2-1, the complete variable domain reads DGGITQSPKYLFRKEGQNVTLSCEQNLNHDAMYWYRQDPGQGLRLIYYSQIVNDFQKGDIAEGYSVSREKKESFPLTVTSAQKNPTAFYLCASSIMGVNEQFFGPGTRLTVL.

Here the CDR3 DNA reads TGTGCCAGCAGCGTAGCTTCTGATGGCCTGTCTTGGGCTTTCTTT. Translation: CASSVASDGLSWAFF. The rearrangement joins TRBV9 to TRBJ1-1; no definite D call. Germline V CDR1 and CDR2: SGDLS, YYNGEE. The V end was cut by 0 bases, the J end by 11 bases, with 20 bases between. The CDR3 contains 15 residues.

The rearrangement joins TRBV5-4 to TRBJ2-2; 8 bases line up with TRBD1. Germline V lookup: CDR1 SGHNT, CDR2 YYREEE (reference sequence). This CDR3 comprises 15 residues. V dropped 3 bases and J dropped 5; count of bases not matched to a gene: 6. The CDR3: CASSSQGARTGELFF. The DNA for the CDR3 is TGTGCCAGCAGCTCGCAGGGGGCGCGAACCGGGGAGCTGTTTTTT.

The CDR3 sequence: CASSFGAGGPGDTQYF. Here the CDR3 DNA reads TGCGCCAGCAGCTTCGGGGCGGGAGGGCCTGGAGATACGCAGTATTTT. This chain links TRBV5-1 with TRBJ2-3; 9 positions match TRBD2. This CDR3 spans 16 amino acids. J gave up 5 bases and V 2 bases, and 9 bases lay outside the gene matches. CDR1 is SGHRS and CDR2 is YFSETQ in the germline V gene.

The rearrangement joins TRBV28 to TRBJ1-4; a weak D match, TRBD1 (5 bases). The CDR3 extends over 15 amino acids. Germline V gives CDR1 MDHEN, CDR2 SYDVKM. The V end lost 6 bases, the J end lost 9 bases, and 20 bases lay between the germline ends. The CDR3 coding sequence is TGTGCCAGCAGGCCGACAAACGGGGGAGCTCAAAAACTGTTTTTT. Its translation: CASRPTNGGAQKLFF. Full variable domain (outside the CDR3, taken from reference TRBV28 and TRBJ1-4): DVKVTQSSRYLVKRTGEKVFLECVQDMDHENMFWYRQDPGLGLRLIYFSYDVKMKEKGDIPEGYSVSREKKERFSLILESASTNQTSMYLCASRPTNGGAQKLFFGSGTQLSVL.

CDR3 sequence reads: CASSLGRTNNEQYF. CDR3 in DNA: TGTGCCAGCAGCTTGGGCAGGACGAACAACGAGCAGTACTTC. The chain has TRBV5-6 and TRBJ2-7, with no clear D. V lost 0 bases and J lost 5, with 12 bases in between. This CDR3 is 14 amino acids long. CDR1 SGHDT and CDR2 YYEEEE come from the germline V gene.

The J gene is TRBJ1-2, the V gene TRBV18; D is undetermined. V was trimmed by 6 bases and J by 6 bases, leaving 17 bases between them. CDR1 is KGHSH and CDR2 is LQKENI in the germline V gene. The CDR3 has 14 residues. CDR3: CASSPGRVQDGYTF. CDR3 in DNA: TGTGCCAGCTCTCCAGGACGGGTCCAGGATGGCTACACCTTC.

The chain recombines TRBV7-9 with TRBJ2-1; TRBD1 might be the D (6 bases). V was cut by 6 bases and J by 8 bases, with 14 bases left in between. The CDR3 runs 13 residues. Per the germline V gene, CDR1 is SEHNR and CDR2 is FQNEAQ (reference sequence). The CDR3 region has the DNA TGTGCCAGCAGGGACAGTCGGGACCATGAGCAGTTCTTC. This sequence encodes CASRDSRDHEQFF. Variable domain in full (rest from reference TRBV7-9 and TRBJ2-1): DTGVSQNPRHKITKRGQNVTFRCDPISEHNRLYWYRQTLGQGPEFLTYFQNEAQLEKSRLLSDRFSAERPKGSFSTLEIQRTEQGDSAMYLCASRDSRDHEQFFGPGTRLTVL.

In its sample, this clone was seen once. V and J are TRBV28 and TRBJ2-2, with 10 bases that match TRBD1. This CDR3 has 15 amino acids. V was clipped by 4 bases and J by 4 bases; unmatched bases: 3. Germline CDR1 reads MDHEN; CDR2 reads SYDVKM. The DNA of the CDR3 is TGTGCCAGCAGTTGGCGACAGGGGGCCACCGGGGAGCTGTTTTTT. Translation gives CASSWRQGATGELFF.

This sequence joins TRBV21-1 and TRBJ1-5; the D call in the table, TRBD1, was not verified against the DNA. TRBV21-1 is a listed pseudogene. The CDR3 covers 15 residues. CDR3 in DNA: TGTGCCAGCAGCATCCGGGACAGCGGCAATCAGCCCCAGCATTTT. Translated, it gives CASSIRDSGNQPQHF.

This chain uses TRBV28 with TRBJ2-7; D perhaps matches TRBD2 (5 bases). The CDR3 extends over 14 amino acids. V dropped 3 bases and J dropped 3 bases, with 12 bases sitting between them. Per the germline V gene, CDR1 is MDHEN and CDR2 is SYDVKM. CDR3 DNA sequence: TGTGCCAGCAGTTTCCCCCGAGACTACTACGAGCAGTACTTC. Amino acids: CASSFPRDYYEQYF.

The rearrangement uses TRBV4-1 and TRBJ1-5; 8 bases align to TRBD1. Unmatched junction bases numbered 5, after V lost 4 bases and J lost 0 bases. CDR3 length equals 16 residues. Per the germline V gene, CDR1 is MGHRA and CDR2 is YSYEKL. The CDR3: CASSLGQGYSNQPQHF. The CDR3 nucleotides are TGCGCCAGCAGCCTAGGACAGGGTTATAGCAATCAGCCCCAGCATTTT.

The CDR3 coding sequence is TGTGCCAGCAGCTTTACTAGCGGGAGGCCCCCGGCGGGGGAGCTGTTTTTT. Protein sequence: CASSFTSGRPPAGELFF. The chain is built from TRBV5-5 and TRBJ2-2; 12 nucleotides match TRBD2. J was trimmed by 8 bases and V by 2 bases; bases with no gene match: 10. Germline CDR1 and CDR2: SGHKS and YYEKEE (reference sequence). The length of the CDR3 is 17 residues. The whole variable domain, remainder taken from reference TRBV5-5 and TRBJ2-2, is DAGVTQSPTHLIKTRGQQVTLRCSPISGHKSVSWYQQVLGQGPQFIFQYYEKEERGRGNFPDRFSARQFPNYSSELNVNALLLGDSALYLCASSFTSGRPPAGELFFGEGSRLTVL.

The CDR3 region has the DNA TGTGCCAGCAGCCCAGGGTGGGGTTCACCCCTCCACTTT. This encodes CASSPGWGSPLHF. The chain employs TRBV27 and TRBJ1-6; possibly TRBD1 for D (5 bases). The V gene lost 6 bases and the J gene lost 9 bases, with 12 bases spanning the gap. The CDR3 extends over 13 amino acids. Germline V lookup: CDR1 MNHEY, CDR2 SMNVEV (reference sequence).

J is TRBJ1-1 and V is TRBV18; D possibly corresponds to TRBD1 (5 bases). V lost 5 bases, J lost 5 bases, and 18 bases lay in between. This CDR3 has 15 residues. CDR1 and CDR2 from the germline V gene are KGHSH and LQKENI. This CDR3 reads CASSRESGGRTEAFF. Here the CDR3 DNA reads TGTGCCAGCTCAAGGGAGAGCGGGGGAAGGACTGAAGCTTTCTTT.

The chain employs TRBV6-2 or TRBV6-3 and TRBJ2-7; 8 nucleotides align to TRBD1. The CDR3 has 13 residues. Germline loops: CDR1 MNHEY, CDR2 SVGEGT. Trimming removed 6 bases from V and 6 bases from J; junction bases left unmatched: 7. CDR3 residues: CASSLAGGSEQYF. The CDR3 nucleotides read TGTGCCAGCAGCCTCGCAGGGGGCAGCGAGCAGTACTTC.

This clone occurred a few times. This chain links TRBV28 with TRBJ1-5; D unclear. The germline V and J ends were trimmed by 10 bases and 5 bases, with 18 bases remaining between them. Germline V gene lookup returns CDR1 MDHEN and CDR2 SYDVKM. This CDR3 is built from 14 residues. CDR3 sequence reads: CATADSRAYQPQHF. DNA for the CDR3: TGTGCCACCGCAGACTCAAGGGCATATCAGCCCCAGCATTTT.

This clone is a singleton in its sample. This chain joins TRBV28 and TRBJ2-4; D is perhaps TRBD2 (5 bases). The CDR3 is 16 residues long. The ends were cut back, 7 bases at V and 2 bases at J, with 18 bases in the middle. From germline, CDR1 is MDHEN and CDR2 SYDVKM. Here the CDR3 reads CASTVDLPGSKNIQYF. CDR3 in DNA: TGTGCCAGCACCGTCGACCTCCCGGGATCCAAAAACATTCAGTACTTC.